This TCR beta chain was identified during a study of blood T cell repertoires in COVID-19. The data were produced by immunoSEQ multiplex PCR, yet TCRdb's version contains in-frame clones alone and is incomplete. The table records 140,000 or so clones, more than 75% of them present only once. V was shortened by 1 base and J by 6 bases, with 12 bases between the two germline ends. This CDR3 has 14 residues. Germline V gene data show CDR1 as MGHRA and CDR2 as YSYEKL. The gene calls are TRBV4-1 and TRBJ1-1; D remains ambiguous. This TCR was recovered from a man between 60 and 75 years old with acute or convalescent COVID-19. Sequenced input: peripheral blood. CDR3 bases: TGCGCCAGCAGCCAAGTTGAGTTTCGCTCTGAAGCTTTCTTT. It is translated as CASSQVEFRSEAFF.